This T cell receptor beta chain was sequenced during a study of cytomegalovirus exposure and HLA in healthy donors. The method was immunoSEQ multiplex PCR; TCRdb's version includes in-frame clones alone and lacks a portion of them. Of about 50,000 clones listed, 90% to 95% were seen once; the top ten hold 1.5% to 2%. Germline V gives CDR1 SGHVS, CDR2 FQNEAQ. Trimming cost V 1 base and J 6 bases; bases outside gene matches: 5. This CDR3 has 15 residues. This chain links TRBV7-8 with TRBJ1-5; TRBD1 agrees at 8 bases. This receptor was obtained from a woman younger than 35 in good health and CMV-seropositive. The sequencing input was PBMCs. The CDR3 nucleotides are TGTGCCAGCAGCTTAGGACAGGGGACGGGTCAGCCCCAGCATTTT. It codes for CASSLGQGTGQPQHF.